These T cell receptor beta chains were read from a single sample in a study of blood T cells in healthy people across ages. Using its own MiXCR run on the 5' RACE reads, TCRdb lists one record per CDR3 protein. Among about 780,000 distinct CDR3 sequences listed, about 47% were seen once. Material: blood. The receptors derive from a man older than 75 in good health. The CDR3 runs from the conserved cysteine through the conserved F or W.

CDR3 protein: CASSQALTVQYF
V gene: TRBV3-1

CDR3 protein: CASSYLALGGNEQYF
V gene: TRBV5-1

CDR3 protein: CAWSVQGKNIQYF
V gene: TRBV30

CDR3 protein: CASGQRGGGLAGGRRYNEQFF
V gene: TRBV14

CDR3 protein: CASSLASGLGDIQYF
V gene: TRBV11-3

CDR3 protein: CSAREEIGGLGQYF
V gene: TRBV20-1

CDR3 protein: CAWTALSGAYEQYF
V gene: TRBV30

CDR3 protein: CASSFQAGNEQFF
V gene: TRBV13

CDR3 protein: CSGGGGSTDTQYF
V gene: TRBV29-1

CDR3 protein: CASKGQGHYEQYF
V gene: TRBV2